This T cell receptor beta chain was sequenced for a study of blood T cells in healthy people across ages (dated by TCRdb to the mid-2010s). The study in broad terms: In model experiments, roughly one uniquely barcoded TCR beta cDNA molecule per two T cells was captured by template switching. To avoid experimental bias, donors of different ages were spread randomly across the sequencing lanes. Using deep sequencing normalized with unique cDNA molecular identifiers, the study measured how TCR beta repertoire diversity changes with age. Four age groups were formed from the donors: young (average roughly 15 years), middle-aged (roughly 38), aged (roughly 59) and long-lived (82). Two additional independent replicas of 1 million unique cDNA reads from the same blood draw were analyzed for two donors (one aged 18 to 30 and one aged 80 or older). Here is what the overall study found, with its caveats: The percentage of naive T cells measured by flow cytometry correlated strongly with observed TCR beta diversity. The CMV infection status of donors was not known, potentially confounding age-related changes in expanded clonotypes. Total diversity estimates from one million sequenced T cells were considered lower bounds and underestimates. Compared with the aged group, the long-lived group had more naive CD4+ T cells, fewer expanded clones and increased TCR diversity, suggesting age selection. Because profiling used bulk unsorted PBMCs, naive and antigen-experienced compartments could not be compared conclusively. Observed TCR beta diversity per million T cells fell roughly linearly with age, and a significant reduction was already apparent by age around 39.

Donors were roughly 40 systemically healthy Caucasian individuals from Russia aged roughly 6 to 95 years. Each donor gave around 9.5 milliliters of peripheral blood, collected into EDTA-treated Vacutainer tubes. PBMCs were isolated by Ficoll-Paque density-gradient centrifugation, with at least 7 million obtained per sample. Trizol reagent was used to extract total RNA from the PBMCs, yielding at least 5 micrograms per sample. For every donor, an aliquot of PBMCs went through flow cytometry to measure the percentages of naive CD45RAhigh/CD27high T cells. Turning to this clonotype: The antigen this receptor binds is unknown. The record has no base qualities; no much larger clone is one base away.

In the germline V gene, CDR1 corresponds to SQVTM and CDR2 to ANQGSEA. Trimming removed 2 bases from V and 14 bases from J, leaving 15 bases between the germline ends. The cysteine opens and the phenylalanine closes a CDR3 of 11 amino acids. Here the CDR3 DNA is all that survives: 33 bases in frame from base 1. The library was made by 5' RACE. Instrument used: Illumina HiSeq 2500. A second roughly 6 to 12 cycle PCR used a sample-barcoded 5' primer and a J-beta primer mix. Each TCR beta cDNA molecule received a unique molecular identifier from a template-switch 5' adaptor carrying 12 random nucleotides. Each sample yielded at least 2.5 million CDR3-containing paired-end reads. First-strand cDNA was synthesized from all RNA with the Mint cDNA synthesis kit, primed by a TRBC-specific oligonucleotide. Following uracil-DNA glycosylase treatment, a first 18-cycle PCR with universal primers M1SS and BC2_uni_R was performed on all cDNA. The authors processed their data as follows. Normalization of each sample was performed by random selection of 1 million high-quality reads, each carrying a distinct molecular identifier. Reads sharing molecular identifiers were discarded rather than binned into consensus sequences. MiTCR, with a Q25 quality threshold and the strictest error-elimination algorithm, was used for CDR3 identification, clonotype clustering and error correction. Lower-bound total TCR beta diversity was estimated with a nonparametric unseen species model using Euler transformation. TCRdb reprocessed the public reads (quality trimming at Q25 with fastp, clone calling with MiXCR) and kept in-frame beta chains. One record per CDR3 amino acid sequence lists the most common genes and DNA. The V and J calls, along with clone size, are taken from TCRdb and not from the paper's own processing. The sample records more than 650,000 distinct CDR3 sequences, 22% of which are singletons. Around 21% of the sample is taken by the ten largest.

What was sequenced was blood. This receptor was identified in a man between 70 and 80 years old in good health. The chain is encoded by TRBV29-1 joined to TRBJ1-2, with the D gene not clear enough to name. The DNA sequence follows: TGCAGCGTTGAAAGGCAGGCCTTTCCGACCTTC. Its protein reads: CSVERQAFPTF.